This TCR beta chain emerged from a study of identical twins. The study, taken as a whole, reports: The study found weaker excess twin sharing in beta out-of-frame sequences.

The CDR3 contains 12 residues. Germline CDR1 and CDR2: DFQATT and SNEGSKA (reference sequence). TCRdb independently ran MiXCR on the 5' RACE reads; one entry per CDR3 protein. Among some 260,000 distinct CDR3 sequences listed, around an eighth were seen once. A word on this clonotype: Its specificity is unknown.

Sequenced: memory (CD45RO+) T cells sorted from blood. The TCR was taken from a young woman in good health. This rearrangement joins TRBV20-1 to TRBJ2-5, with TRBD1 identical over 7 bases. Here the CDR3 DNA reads TGCAGAGCTCGGACAGGTAGAGAGACCCAGTACTTC. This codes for CRARTGRETQYF.